This paragraph covers one T cell receptor beta chain sequence. Antigen specificity is unknown. The identical CDR3 is also encoded by other nucleotide sequences in the sample. Sequencing used immunoSEQ multiplex PCR; TCRdb keeps in-frame clones, though not all of them. Of about 680,000 clones in the sample, more than 70% were seen once. This sample is part of a study of shared clonotypes between healthy human individuals. Background on the study: Plates per donor: three CD4 naive, three CD4 memory, two CD8 naive, one CD8 memory.

Overall study results and limits: Limited genetic and exposure-history diversity came from having few donors.

The sequence came from a woman in her twenties or thirties in good health. The sample consisted of memory CD4+ T cells sorted from blood. Subset specified: CD45RA-negative fraction.

CDR3 DNA sequence: TGCGCCAGCAGCTTGGGACCAGACTACGAGCAGTACTTC. Translating it yields CASSLGPDYEQYF. The chain recombines TRBV5-1 with TRBJ2-7; D unclear. Between the trimmed V and J ends, which lost 0 bases and 3 bases, there was a span of 7 bases. Germline V gene lookup returns CDR1 SGHRS and CDR2 YFSETQ. This CDR3 contains 13 residues.